This TCR beta chain was sequenced in a study of shared clonotypes between healthy human individuals. Across the study: For every donor, three CD4 naive, three CD4 memory, two CD8 naive and one CD8 memory plates were used.

Findings of the study overall: Few donors limited the genetic and exposure-history diversity represented. Sorted-subset sequencing was shown by rarefaction to be incomplete despite large depth.

Comments on this clone: Its matching antigen is unknown.

Only in-frame clones appear in the TCRdb table, and some are missing; sequencing was by immunoSEQ multiplex PCR. The repertoire consists of 800,000 to 1,200,000 clones, with approximately 80% occurring once and the leading ten covering 0.5% to 0.6%. Adults of Caucasian background living in Nashville, Tennessee made up all donors. The TCR originated in a man between 18 and 29 years old in good health. Some clones in this sample may be carry-over from other donors' samples. Sequencing input: memory CD4+ T cells from PBMCs. The subset was: CD45RA-negative fraction.

The CDR3: CASTIGGVNGYTF. Written as DNA, the CDR3 is TGTGCCAGTACCATAGGTGGAGTGAATGGCTACACCTTC. This chain joins TRBV19 and TRBJ1-2; D remains ambiguous. CDR1 LNHDA and CDR2 SQIVND come from the germline V gene (reference sequence). The CDR3 spans 13 residues. With 7 bases removed from V and 6 bases from J, the gap between germline ends came to 15 bases. Filled out from reference TRBV19 and TRBJ1-2, the complete variable domain reads DGGITQSPKYLFRKEGQNVTLSCEQNLNHDAMYWYRQDPGQGLRLIYYSQIVNDFQKGDIAEGYSVSREKKESFPLTVTSAQKNPTAFYLCASTIGGVNGYTFGSGTRLTVV.